This TCR beta chain comes out of a study of T cells in localized non-small cell lung cancer. A word on this clone: One end of the junction is discordant with germline, which a read error may explain.

Clones were read by immunoSEQ multiplex PCR, and TCRdb kept only the in-frame ones, dropping some. The repertoire includes approximately 2,000 clones, over 25% of them detected once, and approximately 19% sits in the top ten. Germline CDR1 and CDR2: KGHSH and LQKENI. This CDR3 spans 14 amino acids. The sample consisted of normal lung tissue next to the tumor, taken before any cancer treatment. This clonotype was sampled from a male donor older than 55 with stage I squamous cell lung carcinoma. The chain recombines TRBV18 with TRBJ2-7; possibly TRBD1 for D (6 bases). CDR3 DNA sequence: TGTGCTAGCTCACCAAGGGACACTCGTTCCGAGCAGTACTTC. This codes for CASSPRDTRSEQYF.